This T cell receptor beta chain emerged from a study of blood T cell repertoires in COVID-19. Study details: Some COVID-19 samples were acute and others convalescent; all came from the United States, Italy and Spain. PBMCs, B-cell-depleted T cells, or T cells were the source of the cDNA or gDNA that made up the material.

Unmatched junction bases numbered 7, after V lost 0 bases and J lost 5 bases. This CDR3 spans 16 amino acids. Germline V gene data show CDR1 as SGDLS and CDR2 as YYNGEE. TCRdb's copy holds only in-frame clones and misses some; the assay was immunoSEQ multiplex PCR. Among 40,000 to 45,000 clones, 80% to 90% were seen once, and the ten largest hold 6.2%. The chain is built from TRBV9 and TRBJ2-5, with TRBD1 matching over 10 bases. Material for sequencing was peripheral blood. The origin of this receptor is a human donor in a cohort sampled during active COVID-19. CDR3: CASSVEDRGGSETQYF. CDR3 in DNA: TGTGCCAGCAGCGTAGAGGACAGGGGGGGGTCTGAGACCCAGTACTTC.